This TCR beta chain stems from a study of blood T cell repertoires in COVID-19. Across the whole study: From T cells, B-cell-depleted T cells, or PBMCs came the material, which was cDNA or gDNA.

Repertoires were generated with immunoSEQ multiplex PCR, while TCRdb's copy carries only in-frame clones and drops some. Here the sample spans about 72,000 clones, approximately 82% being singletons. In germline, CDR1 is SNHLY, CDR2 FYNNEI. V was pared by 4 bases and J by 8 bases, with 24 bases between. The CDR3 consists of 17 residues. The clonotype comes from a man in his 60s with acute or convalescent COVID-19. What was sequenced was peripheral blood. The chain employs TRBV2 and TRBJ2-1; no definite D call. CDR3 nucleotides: TGTGCCAGCAGTGGGTTGCCTGAAAGCCTTCTTATCGATGAGCAGTTCTTC. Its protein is CASSGLPESLLIDEQFF.